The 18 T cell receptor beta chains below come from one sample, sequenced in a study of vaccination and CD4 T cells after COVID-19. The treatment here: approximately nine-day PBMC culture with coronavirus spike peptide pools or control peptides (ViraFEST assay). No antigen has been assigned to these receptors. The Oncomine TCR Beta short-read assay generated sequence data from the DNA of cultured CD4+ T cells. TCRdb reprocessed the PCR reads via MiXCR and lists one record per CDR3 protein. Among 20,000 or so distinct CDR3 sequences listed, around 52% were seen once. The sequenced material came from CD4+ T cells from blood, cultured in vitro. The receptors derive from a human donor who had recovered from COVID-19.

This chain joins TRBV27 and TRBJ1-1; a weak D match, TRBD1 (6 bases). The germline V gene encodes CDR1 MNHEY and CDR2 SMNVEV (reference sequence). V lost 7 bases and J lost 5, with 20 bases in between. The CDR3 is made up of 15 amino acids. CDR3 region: CASTPFPGVRTEAFF. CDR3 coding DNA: TGTGCCAGCACCCCCTTCCCAGGGGTACGGACTGAAGCTTTCTTT.

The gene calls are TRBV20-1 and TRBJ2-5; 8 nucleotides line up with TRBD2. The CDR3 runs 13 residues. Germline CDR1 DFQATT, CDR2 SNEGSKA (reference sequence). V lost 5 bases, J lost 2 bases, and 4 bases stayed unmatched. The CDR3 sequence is CSAPGGGQETQYF. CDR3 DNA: TGCAGTGCTCCGGGGGGGGGGCAAGAGACCCAGTACTTC.

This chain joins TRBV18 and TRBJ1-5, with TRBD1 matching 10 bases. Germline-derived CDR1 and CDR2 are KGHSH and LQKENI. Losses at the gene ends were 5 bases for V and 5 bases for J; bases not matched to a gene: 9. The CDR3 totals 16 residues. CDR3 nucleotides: TGTGCCAGCTCATCTAACTCAGGGACAGGGGATCAGCCCCAGCATTTT. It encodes CASSSNSGTGDQPQHF.

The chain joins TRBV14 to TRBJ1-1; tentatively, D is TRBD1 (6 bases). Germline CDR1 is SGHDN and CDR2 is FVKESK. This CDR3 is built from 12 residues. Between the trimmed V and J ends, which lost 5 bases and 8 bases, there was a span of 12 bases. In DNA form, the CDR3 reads TGTGCCAGCAGCAAAAACAGGGCCGAAGCTTTCTTT. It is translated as CASSKNRAEAFF.

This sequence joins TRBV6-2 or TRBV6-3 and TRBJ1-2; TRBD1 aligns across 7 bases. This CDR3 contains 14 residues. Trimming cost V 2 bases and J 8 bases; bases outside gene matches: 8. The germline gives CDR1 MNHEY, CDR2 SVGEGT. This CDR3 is CASSYPDRRRGYTF. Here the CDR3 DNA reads TGTGCCAGCAGTTACCCGGACAGGAGGAGAGGCTACACCTTC.

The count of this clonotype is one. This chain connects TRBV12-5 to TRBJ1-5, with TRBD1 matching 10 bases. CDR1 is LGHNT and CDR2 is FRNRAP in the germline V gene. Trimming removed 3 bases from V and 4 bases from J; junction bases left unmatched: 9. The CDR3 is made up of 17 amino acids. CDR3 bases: TGTGCTAGTGGTTTCCTCGGACAGGGGGTCCTAAATCAGCCCCAGCATTTT. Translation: CASGFLGQGVLNQPQHF.

In DNA form, the CDR3 reads TGCAGTGCTCCAAGGGGACTAGCAAGATCGAATGAGCAGTTCTTC. This gives the protein CSAPRGLARSNEQFF. V and J are TRBV20-1 and TRBJ2-1, with 9 nucleotides matching TRBD2. Per germline, CDR1 DFQATT and CDR2 SNEGSKA (reference sequence). Germline trimming cut 5 bases from V and 7 bases from J; bases unmatched to any gene: 12. This CDR3 comprises 15 residues.

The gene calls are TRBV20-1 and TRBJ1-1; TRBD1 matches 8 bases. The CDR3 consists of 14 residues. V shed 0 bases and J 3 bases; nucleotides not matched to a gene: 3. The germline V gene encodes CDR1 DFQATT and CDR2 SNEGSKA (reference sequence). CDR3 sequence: CSAREGRGHTEAFF. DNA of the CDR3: TGCAGTGCTAGAGAGGGCAGGGGGCACACTGAAGCTTTCTTT.

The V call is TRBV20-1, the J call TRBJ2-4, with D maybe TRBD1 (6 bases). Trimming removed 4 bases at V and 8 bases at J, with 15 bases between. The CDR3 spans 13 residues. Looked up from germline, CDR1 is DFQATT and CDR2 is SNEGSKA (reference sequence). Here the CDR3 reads CSAIQGAADIQYF. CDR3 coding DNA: TGCAGTGCTATACAGGGTGCGGCGGACATTCAGTACTTC.

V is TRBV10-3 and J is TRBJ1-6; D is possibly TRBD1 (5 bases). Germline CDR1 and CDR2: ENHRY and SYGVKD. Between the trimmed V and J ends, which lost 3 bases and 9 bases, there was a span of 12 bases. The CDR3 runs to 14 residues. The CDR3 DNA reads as TGTGCCATCAGTGATAGGGGTTTGGGTTCACCCCTCCACTTT. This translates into CAISDRGLGSPLHF.

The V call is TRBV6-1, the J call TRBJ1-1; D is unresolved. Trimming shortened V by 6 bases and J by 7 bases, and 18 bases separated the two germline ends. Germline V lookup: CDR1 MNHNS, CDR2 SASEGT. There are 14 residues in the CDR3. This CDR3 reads CASSSEVGGGEAFF. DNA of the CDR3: TGTGCCAGCAGCTCAGAAGTAGGTGGCGGTGAAGCTTTCTTT.

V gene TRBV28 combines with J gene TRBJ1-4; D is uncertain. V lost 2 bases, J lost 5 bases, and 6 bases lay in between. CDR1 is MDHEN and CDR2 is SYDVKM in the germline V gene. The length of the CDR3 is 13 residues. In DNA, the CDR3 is TGTGCCAGCAGTTTAAGGCAGAATGAAAAACTGTTTTTT. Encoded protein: CASSLRQNEKLFF.

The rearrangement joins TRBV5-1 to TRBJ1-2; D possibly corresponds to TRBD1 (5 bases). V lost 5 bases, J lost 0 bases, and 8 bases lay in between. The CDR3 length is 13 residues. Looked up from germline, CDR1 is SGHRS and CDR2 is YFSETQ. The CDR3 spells CASRLTANYGYTF. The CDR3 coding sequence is TGCGCCAGCAGATTGACAGCTAACTATGGCTACACCTTC.

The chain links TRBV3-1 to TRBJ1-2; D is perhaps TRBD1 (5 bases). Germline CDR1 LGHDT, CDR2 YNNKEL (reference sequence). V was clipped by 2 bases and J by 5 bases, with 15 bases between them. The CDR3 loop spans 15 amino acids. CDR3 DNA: TGTGCCAGCAGCCAAACCATGACAGACCTTTATGGCTACACCTTC. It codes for CASSQTMTDLYGYTF.

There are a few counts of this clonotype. The CDR3 sequence is CASSLGGGYSNQPQHF. As DNA, the CDR3 is TGTGCCAGCAGCTTAGGGGGAGGGTATAGCAATCAGCCCCAGCATTTT. The V gene is TRBV11-2, the J gene TRBJ1-5, with D unresolved. V was pared by 1 base and J by 0 bases, with 10 bases between. The CDR3 runs 16 residues. Germline-derived CDR1 and CDR2 are SGHAT and FQNNGV.

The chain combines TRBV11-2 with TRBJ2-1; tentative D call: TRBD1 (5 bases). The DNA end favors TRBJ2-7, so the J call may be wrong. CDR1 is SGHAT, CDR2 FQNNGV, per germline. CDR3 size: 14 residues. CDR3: CASSATLGANKQYF. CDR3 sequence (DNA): TGTGCCAGCAGCGCCACCCTAGGGGCTAACAAGCAGTACTTC.

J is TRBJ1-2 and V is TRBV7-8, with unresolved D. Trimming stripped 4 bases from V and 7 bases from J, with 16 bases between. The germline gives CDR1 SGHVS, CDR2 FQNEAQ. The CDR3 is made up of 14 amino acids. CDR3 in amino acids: CASSSAFISGGYTF. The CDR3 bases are TGTGCCAGCAGCTCCGCATTCATTTCGGGTGGCTACACCTTC.

The CDR3 spells CSAIPSGRGFTDTQYF. The CDR3 nucleotides read TGCAGTGCTATCCCTAGCGGGAGGGGCTTCACAGATACGCAGTATTTT. The chain uses TRBV20-1 and TRBJ2-3; 12 nucleotides line up with TRBD2. V trimming: 4 bases; J trimming: 2 bases; junction bases outside the gene matches: 7. The CDR3 is 16 amino acids. The germline V gene has CDR1 DFQATT and CDR2 SNEGSKA (reference sequence).